The present T cell receptor beta chain was sequenced within a study of cytomegalovirus exposure and HLA in healthy donors. Study-level information: Some 200 million T cells yielded fewer than 120 million unique TCR beta sequences in earlier analysis.

Notes on the study in general: Prior analysis indicated that the majority of TCR beta V segments exhibited productivity approximately 87% or approximately 30% of the time.

As concerns this clone: Antigen unknown.

PCR employed 60 Vbeta and 13 Jbeta primers. The protocol was immunoSEQ multiplex PCR, while the TCRdb copy is restricted to in-frame clones and leaves out a portion. This sample has 90,000 to 120,000 clones, with about 80% found just once. Germline trimming cut 3 bases from V and 7 bases from J; bases unmatched to any gene: 4. This CDR3 has 14 amino acids. Germline V gives CDR1 MNHEY, CDR2 SMNVEV (reference sequence). Sequencing was performed on PBMCs. This chain connects TRBV27 to TRBJ2-1; 9 nucleotides align to TRBD2. This receptor was identified in a man under 40 in good health and CMV-seronegative. CDR3 DNA: TGTGCCAGCAGTTTCGGGCTAGCGGGAAATGAGCAGTTCTTC. Translated, it gives CASSFGLAGNEQFF.